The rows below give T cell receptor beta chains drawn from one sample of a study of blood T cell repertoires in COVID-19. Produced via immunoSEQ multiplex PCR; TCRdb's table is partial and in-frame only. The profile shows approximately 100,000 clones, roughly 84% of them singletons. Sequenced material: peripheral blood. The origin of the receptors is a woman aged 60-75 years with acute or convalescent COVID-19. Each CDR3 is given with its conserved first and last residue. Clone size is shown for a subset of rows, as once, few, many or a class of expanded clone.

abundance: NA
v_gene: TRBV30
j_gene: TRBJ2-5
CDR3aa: CAWSVGQGRETQYF

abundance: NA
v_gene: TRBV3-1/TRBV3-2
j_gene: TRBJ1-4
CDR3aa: CASSQGGTGANEKLFF

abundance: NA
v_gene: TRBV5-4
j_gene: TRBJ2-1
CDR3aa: CASSFQRTSGNNEQFF

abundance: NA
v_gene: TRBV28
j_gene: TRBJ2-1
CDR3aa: CASSYFRQLGTVGNEQFF

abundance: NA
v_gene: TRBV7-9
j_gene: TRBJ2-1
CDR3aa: CASSLSPHEQFF

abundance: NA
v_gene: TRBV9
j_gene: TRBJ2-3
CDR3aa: CASSALPMEDTQYF

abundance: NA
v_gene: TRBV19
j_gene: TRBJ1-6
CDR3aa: CASSLSLTPRSPLHF

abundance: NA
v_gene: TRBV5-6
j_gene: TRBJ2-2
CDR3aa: CASSLQGARGTGELFF

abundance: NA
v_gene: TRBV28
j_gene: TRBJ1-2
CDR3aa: CAVDRVRNYGYTF

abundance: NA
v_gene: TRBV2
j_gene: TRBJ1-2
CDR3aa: CASKGQVSNYGYTF

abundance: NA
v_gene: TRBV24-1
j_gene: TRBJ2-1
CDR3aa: CATSDLAGGEFF

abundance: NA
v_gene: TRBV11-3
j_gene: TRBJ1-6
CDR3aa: CASSFLTGQYSPLHF

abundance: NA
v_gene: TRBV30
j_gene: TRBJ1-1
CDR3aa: CAWSVYGNTEAFF

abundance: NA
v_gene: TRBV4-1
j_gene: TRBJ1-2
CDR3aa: CASSQVSGGRDGYTF

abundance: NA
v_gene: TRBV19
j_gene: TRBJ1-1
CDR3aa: CASSIAGAMNTEAFF

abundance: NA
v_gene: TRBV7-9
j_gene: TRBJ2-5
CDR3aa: CASSSGGRPAVETQYF

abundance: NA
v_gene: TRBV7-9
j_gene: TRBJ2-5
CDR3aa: CASSFHSTGGGETQYF

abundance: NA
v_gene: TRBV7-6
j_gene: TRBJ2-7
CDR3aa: CASSLGGQGAYEQYF

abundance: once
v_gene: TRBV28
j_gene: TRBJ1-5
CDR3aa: CASSPAQGGRQPQHF

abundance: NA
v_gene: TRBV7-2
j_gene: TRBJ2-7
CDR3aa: CASSPGVSSYEQYF

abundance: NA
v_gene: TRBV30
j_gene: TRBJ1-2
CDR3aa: CAWNEGRGYGYTF

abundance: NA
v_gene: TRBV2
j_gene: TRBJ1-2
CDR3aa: CASSVGRVNYGYTF

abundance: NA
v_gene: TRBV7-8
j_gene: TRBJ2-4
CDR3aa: CASSTQPDSNIQYF

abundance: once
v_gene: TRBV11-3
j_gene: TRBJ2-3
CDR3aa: CASSPRQGRGTDTQYF

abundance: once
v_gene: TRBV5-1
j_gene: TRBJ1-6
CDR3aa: CASSLDTYNSPLHF

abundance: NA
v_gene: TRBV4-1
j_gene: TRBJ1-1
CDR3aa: CASSQAQDTEAFF

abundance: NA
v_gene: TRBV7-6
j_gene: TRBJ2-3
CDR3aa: CASSFVAGGADTQYF

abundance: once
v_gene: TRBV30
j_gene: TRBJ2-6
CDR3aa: CAWSVMGVGANVLTF

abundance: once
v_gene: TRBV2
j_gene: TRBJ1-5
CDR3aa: CASRPHIGRRDQPQHF

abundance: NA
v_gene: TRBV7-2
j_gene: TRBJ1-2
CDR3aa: CASSVGVLNYGYTF

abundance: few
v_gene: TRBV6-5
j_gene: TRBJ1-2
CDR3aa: CASTGDRVGYTF

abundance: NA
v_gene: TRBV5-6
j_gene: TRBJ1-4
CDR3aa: CASSPLDRGSLFF

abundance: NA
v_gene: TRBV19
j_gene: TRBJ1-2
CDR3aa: CASRLHGRVYGYTF

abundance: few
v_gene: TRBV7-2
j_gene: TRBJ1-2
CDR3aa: CASSLALGEGVGGYTF

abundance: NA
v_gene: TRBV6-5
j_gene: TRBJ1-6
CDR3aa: CASSYSNRVDSPLHF

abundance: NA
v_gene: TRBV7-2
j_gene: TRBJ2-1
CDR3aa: CASSLARENEQFF

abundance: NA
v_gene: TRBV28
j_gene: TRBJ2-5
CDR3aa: CASSSSPWRGRETQYF

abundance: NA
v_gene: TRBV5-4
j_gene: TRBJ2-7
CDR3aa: CASSPRAAGTPYEQYF

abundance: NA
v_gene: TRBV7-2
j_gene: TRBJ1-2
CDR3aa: CASSSNSGLSVYTF

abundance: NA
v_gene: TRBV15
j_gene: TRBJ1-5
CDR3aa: CATSSDSSLARNQPQHF

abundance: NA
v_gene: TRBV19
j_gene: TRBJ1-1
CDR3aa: CASSNSGGPNTEAFF

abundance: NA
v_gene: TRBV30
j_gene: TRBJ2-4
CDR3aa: CAWSVRGAKNIQYF

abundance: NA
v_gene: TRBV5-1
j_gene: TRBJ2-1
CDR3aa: CASSLPRDRGFNEQFF

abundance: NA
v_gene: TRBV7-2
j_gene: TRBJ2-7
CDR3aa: CASSLVGAEQYF

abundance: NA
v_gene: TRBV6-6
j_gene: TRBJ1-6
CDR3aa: CASSYSAQGTGSPLHF

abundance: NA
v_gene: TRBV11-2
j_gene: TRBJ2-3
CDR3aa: CASSLRQIRTDTQYF

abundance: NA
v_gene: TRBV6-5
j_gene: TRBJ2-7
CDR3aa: CASSKARGEQYF

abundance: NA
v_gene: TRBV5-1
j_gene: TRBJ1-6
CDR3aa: CASSNPLGTSYSPLHF

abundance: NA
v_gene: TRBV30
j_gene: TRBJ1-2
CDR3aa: CAWSGAGGFTF

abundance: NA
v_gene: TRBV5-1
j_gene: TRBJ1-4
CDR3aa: CASSLALGNEKLFF

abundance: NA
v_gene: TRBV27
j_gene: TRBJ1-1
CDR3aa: CASSRRQGNTEAFF

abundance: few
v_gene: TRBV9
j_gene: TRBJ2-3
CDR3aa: CASSPIAGSTDTQYF

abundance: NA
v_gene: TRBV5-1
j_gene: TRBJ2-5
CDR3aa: CASSNSGGTETQYF

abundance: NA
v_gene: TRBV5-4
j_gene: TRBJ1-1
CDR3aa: CASSHIGREGTEAFF

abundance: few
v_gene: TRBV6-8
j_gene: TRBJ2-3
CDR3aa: CASSLAGGPDTQYF